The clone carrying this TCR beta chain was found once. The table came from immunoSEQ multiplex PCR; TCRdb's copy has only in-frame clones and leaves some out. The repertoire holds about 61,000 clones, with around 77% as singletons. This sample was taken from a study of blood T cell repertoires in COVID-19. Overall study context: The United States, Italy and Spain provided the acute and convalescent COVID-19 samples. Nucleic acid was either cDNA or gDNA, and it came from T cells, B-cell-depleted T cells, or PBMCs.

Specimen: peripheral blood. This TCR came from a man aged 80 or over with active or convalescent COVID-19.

The CDR3, as DNA: TGTGCCAGCAGCCGTCTAGCGGGGGGGGAAGGAAGCACAGATACGCAGTATTTT. Its translation is CASSRLAGGEGSTDTQYF. V usage is TRBV4-2 and J usage is TRBJ2-3; 12 nucleotides line up with TRBD2. Germline CDR1 reads LGHNA; CDR2 reads YNFKEQ. V lost 4 bases to trimming and J lost 0 bases; unmatched junction nucleotides: 8. This CDR3 is 18 amino acids long.